The 15 T cell receptor beta chains reported below all come from one sample, sequenced in a study of beta chain features in type 1 diabetes. Study outcomes and limitations: Among all four CD4+ subsets, Type 1 diabetes patients had TCRB CDR3s that were moderately but significantly shorter.

Antigens of these TCRs are unknown. The whole isolated RNA underwent reverse transcription, so sequencing captured expressed TCRB transcripts. The table came from immunoSEQ multiplex PCR; TCRdb's copy has only in-frame clones and leaves some out. There are just under 150,000 clones in the sample; about 13% occur only once, and around 1.4% lies in the top ten. The sequencing input was central memory CD4+ T cells from blood. Source of these receptors: a man younger than 35 with type 1 diabetes.

The rearrangement joins TRBV7-9 to TRBJ2-5, with 10 positions matching TRBD1. The CDR3 spans 15 residues. V lost 5 bases and J lost 5; bases outside the gene matches: 8. Germline V gene sequence: CDR1 SEHNR, CDR2 FQNEAQ (reference sequence). CDR3 coding DNA: TGTGCCAGCAGCCCCCGACAGGGGGCGCGGGAGACCCAGTACTTC. This gives the protein CASSPRQGARETQYF.

The gene calls are TRBV7-7 and TRBJ1-3; unclear D gene. In germline, CDR1 is SSHAT, CDR2 FNYEAQ (reference sequence). Trimming cost V 0 bases and J 0 bases, with 6 bases left between them. This CDR3 spans 15 amino acids. CDR3 nucleotides: TGTGCCAGCAGCTTAGCCCACGGCTCTGGAAACACCATATATTTT. Encoded protein: CASSLAHGSGNTIYF.

In this sample, this clone turned up a few times. J is TRBJ2-2 and V is TRBV14, with D perhaps matching TRBD2 (5 bases). The germline V and J ends were trimmed by 4 bases and 7 bases, with 10 bases remaining between them. Germline V gene lookup returns CDR1 SGHDN and CDR2 FVKESK. The CDR3 sequence is 13 residues long. CDR3 in amino acids: CASSPTGIGELFF. CDR3 nucleotides: TGTGCCAGCAGCCCCACGGGGATCGGGGAGCTGTTTTTT.

This clone was seen more than once but under ten times. The chain recombines TRBV10-3 with TRBJ1-1; D is possibly TRBD1 (5 bases). The ends were cut back, 8 bases at V and 7 bases at J, with 14 bases in the middle. Germline-derived CDR1 and CDR2 are ENHRY and SYGVKD. There are 12 residues in the CDR3. The CDR3 here is CAIGSRAVEAFF. The CDR3 coding sequence is TGTGCCATCGGCAGCAGGGCCGTTGAAGCTTTCTTT.

This rearrangement joins TRBV10-3 to TRBJ1-5; the match to TRBD1 covers 9 bases. Germline CDR1 reads ENHRY; CDR2 reads SYGVKD. With 7 bases clipped from V and 6 bases from J, the junction kept 7 bases outside the gene matches. The length of the CDR3 is 14 residues. The CDR3 is CAIKPGTGTQPQHF. The DNA of the CDR3 is TGTGCCATCAAACCTGGGACAGGGACTCAGCCCCAGCATTTT.

The V and J genes are TRBV2 and TRBJ1-1; D is ambiguous. V lost 6 bases to trimming and J lost 1 base, with 9 bases between them. This CDR3 is built from 13 residues. Germline CDR1 reads SNHLY; CDR2 reads FYNNEI. This chain's CDR3 is CASRRRPNTEAFF. In DNA, the CDR3 is TGTGCCAGCAGGCGACGGCCGAACACTGAAGCTTTCTTT. Based on the CDR3 plus reference TRBV2 and TRBJ1-1, the full variable domain is EPEVTQTPSHQVTQMGQEVILRCVPISNHLYFYWYRQILGQKVEFLVSFYNNEISEKSEIFDDQFSVERPDGSNFTLKIRSTKLEDSAMYFCASRRRPNTEAFFGQGTRLTVV.

The table lists this clone with many counts. Within the sample, other DNA sequences also encode this same CDR3. The chain is built from TRBV5-6 and TRBJ2-3; possible D gene TRBD1, 5 bases. The ends were cut back, 2 bases at V and 2 bases at J, with 12 bases in the middle. The germline V gene has CDR1 SGHDT and CDR2 YYEEEE. The length of the CDR3 is 15 residues. CDR3 loop: CASSLERGFTDTQYF. Here the CDR3 DNA reads TGTGCCAGCAGCTTAGAAAGGGGTTTCACAGATACGCAGTATTTT.

About this clone: This sequence may be a read error, since a much larger clone differs from it by one base. This chain connects TRBV29-1 to TRBJ2-3; 8 bases fit TRBD2. The CDR3 runs to 14 residues. CDR1 SQVTM and CDR2 ANQGSEA come from the germline V gene. CDR3 protein: CCVGKLADTDTQYF. The CDR3 DNA is TGCTGCGTTGGTAAACTAGCGGACACAGATACGCAGTATTTT.

This clone was picked up a small number of times. The chain uses TRBV18 and TRBJ2-7, with 8 bases lining up with TRBD1. V trimming: 8 bases; J trimming: 2 bases; junction bases outside the gene matches: 8. The V gene's germline CDR1 is KGHSH and CDR2 LQKENI. The CDR3 is 14 residues long. In nucleotides, the CDR3 is TGTGCCAGCGCCATAAGGGACAGGACCTACGAGCAGTACTTC. It specifies CASAIRDRTYEQYF.

This clone was counted between two and nine times. This chain uses TRBV7-8 with TRBJ2-5; TRBD2 aligns across 7 bases. J lost 2 bases, V lost 5 bases, and 5 bases had no gene match. This CDR3 region has 14 residues. Germline lookup yields CDR1 SGHVS and CDR2 FQNEAQ. The CDR3 reads CASSRGRAQETQYF. DNA of the CDR3: TGTGCCAGCAGCCGAGGGAGGGCTCAAGAGACCCAGTACTTC.

The chain has TRBV29-1 and TRBJ1-1; no definite D call. CDR3 length: 10 residues. Per the germline V gene, CDR1 is SQVTM and CDR2 is ANQGSEA. V was pared by 7 bases and J by 1 base, with 4 bases between. CDR3 in amino acids: CSAGNTEAFF. CDR3 nucleotide sequence: TGCAGCGCTGGGAACACTGAAGCTTTCTTT.

The rearrangement joins TRBV30 to TRBJ1-1, with D possibly matching TRBD1 (5 bases). Trimming pared 2 bases from V and 3 bases from J, leaving 10 bases between. Germline values: CDR1 GTSNPN, CDR2 SVGIG (reference sequence). This CDR3 has 13 amino acids. CDR3 DNA sequence: TGTGCCTGGAGTCGGGGGTGGGACACTGAAGCTTTCTTT. Amino acid sequence: CAWSRGWDTEAFF.

This sequence joins TRBV7-2 and TRBJ1-3, with no clear D. This CDR3 is 13 amino acids long. Trimming removed 4 bases at V and 2 bases at J, with 6 bases between. Germline V gives CDR1 SGHTA, CDR2 FQGNSA. CDR3 DNA sequence: TGTGCCAGCAGCTCATGGGCTGGAAACACCATATATTTT. Translation gives CASSSWAGNTIYF. Full variable domain (missing parts from reference TRBV7-2 and TRBJ1-3): GAGVSQSPSNKVTEKGKDVELRCDPISGHTALYWYRQSLGQGLEFLIYFQGNSAPDKSGLPSDRFSAERTGGSVSTLTIQRTQQEDSAVYLCASSSWAGNTIYFGEGSWLTVV.

The count of this clone is one. The chain has TRBV2 and TRBJ2-5; TRBD2 might be the D (5 bases). The CDR3 spans 15 residues. Germline V gene sequence: CDR1 SNHLY, CDR2 FYNNEI. Trimming took off 4 bases at V and 5 bases at J, with 17 bases between the two ends. The CDR3 DNA is TGTGCCAGCAGTGGAACCCGTTCGTCGGGGGAGACCCAGTACTTC. It yields the protein CASSGTRSSGETQYF. Filled out from reference TRBV2 and TRBJ2-5, the complete variable domain reads EPEVTQTPSHQVTQMGQEVILRCVPISNHLYFYWYRQILGQKVEFLVSFYNNEISEKSEIFDDQFSVERPDGSNFTLKIRSTKLEDSAMYFCASSGTRSSGETQYFGPGTRLLVL.

This chain joins TRBV30 and TRBJ2-5; 9 nucleotides match TRBD1. The end of the DNA fits TRBJ2-7 better, so the J call may be wrong. In germline, CDR1 is GTSNPN, CDR2 SVGIG (reference sequence). This CDR3 contains 14 residues. CDR3 DNA sequence: TGTGCCTGGAGAGGACGACAGGGGGAGTACGAGCAGTACTTC. This gives the protein CAWRGRQGEYEQYF.